The clone carrying this TCR beta chain was observed a few times. The record originates from a study of T-cell reconstitution after alpha-beta-depleted transplantation in children. Unique molecular identifiers were incorporated during preparation of the TCRbeta library. Using its own MiXCR run on the PCR reads, TCRdb lists one record per CDR3 protein. The sample holds about 600,000 distinct CDR3 sequences; over 9.5% are singletons and the top ten take 3.5% to 5%. The sequence derives from a human donor who donated a stem cell graft to a child with acute myeloid leukemia. Sequences were derived from PBMCs from the stem cell graft donor, sampled from the stem cell graft.

CDR3 bases: TGCAGTGCTACGCTAGCGGGAGCCGAAGATACGCAGTATTTT. Translation gives CSATLAGAEDTQYF. The rearrangement joins TRBV20-1 to TRBJ2-3; 10 bases match TRBD2. Per the germline V gene, CDR1 is DFQATT and CDR2 is SNEGSKA (reference sequence). CDR3 size: 14 residues. V trimming: 4 bases; J trimming: 5 bases; junction bases outside the gene matches: 6.